A selection of T cell receptor beta chains follows, all from one sample in a study of blood T cells in healthy people across ages. TCRdb re-called the 5' RACE reads with MiXCR, one entry per CDR3 protein. Among some 940,000 distinct CDR3 sequences listed, roughly 28% were seen once. These same records also appear under a second study, on T cells of mothers and their children.

The sequencing input was blood. The source of these receptors is a woman in her thirties or forties in good health. CDR3s include the opening cysteine and the closing phenylalanine or tryptophan. The D gene is left open where the match is weak. Expanded clones are given a class, and other clones once, few, many or no size at all.

v_gene	j_gene	abundance	d_gene	CDR3aa	CDR3nt
TRBV21-1	TRBJ1-2	-	-	CASSLNLANYGYTF	TGTGCCAGCAGTCTTAATCTAGCTAACTATGGCTACACCTTC
TRBV9	TRBJ1-1	-	TRBD1	CASSVQGAGTEAFF	TGTGCCAGCAGCGTCCAGGGGGCTGGCACTGAAGCTTTCTTT
TRBV7-9	TRBJ2-2	few	-	CASIPPGQSTGELFF	TGTGCCAGCATCCCCCCGGGGCAATCCACCGGGGAGCTGTTTTTT
TRBV18	TRBJ1-2	few	-	CASSLLDRARDGYTF	TGTGCCAGCTCGCTATTAGACCGCGCAAGGGATGGCTACACCTTC
TRBV12-3/TRBV12-4	TRBJ2-5	-	-	CASSLQGSNVRYF	TGTGCCAGCAGTTTACAGGGGAGCAATGTTAGGTACTTC
TRBV20-1	TRBJ1-2	-	TRBD1	CSATTGSYGYTF	TGCAGTGCGACGACAGGGAGCTATGGCTACACCTTC
TRBV5-1	TRBJ2-5	-	TRBD2	CASSLAGSGGAGAETQYF	TGCGCCAGCAGTCTTGCTGGCAGCGGGGGGGCCGGGGCGGAGACCCAGTACTTC
TRBV7-3	TRBJ1-2	-	-	CASSLEGQGEGYTF	TGTGCCAGCAGCTTAGAGGGGCAGGGCGAAGGCTACACCTTC
TRBV20-1	TRBJ2-7	-	TRBD2	CSALPRGLAGPYEQYF	TGCAGTGCTCTCCCCCGGGGACTAGCGGGACCCTACGAGCAGTACTTC
TRBV15	TRBJ2-3	many	-	CATSREGAGPREQYF	TGTGCCACCAGCAGAGAAGGGGCGGGTCCCCGGGAGCAGTATTTT
TRBV2	TRBJ2-5	many	-	CASSAGSETQYF	TGTGCCAGCAGTGCTGGATCTGAGACCCAGTACTTC
TRBV29-1	TRBJ2-6	few	-	CSVEKDLDFGANVRTF	TGCAGCGTTGAAAAGGACTTAGACTTTGGGGCCAACGTCCGGACTTTC
TRBV12-5	TRBJ2-5	-	TRBD1	CASGSGTGYLQTQYF	TGTGCTAGTGGTTCCGGGACAGGGTATTTACAGACCCAGTACTTC
TRBV3-1	TRBJ1-4	few	-	CASSQGVGEEKLFF	TGTGCCAGCAGCCAAGGGGTAGGGGAAGAAAAACTGTTTTTT
TRBV7-2	TRBJ2-7	many	TRBD1	CASSPGTGIPYEQYF	TGTGCCAGCAGCCCCGGGACAGGGATCCCCTACGAGCAGTACTTC
TRBV5-1	TRBJ1-4	-	TRBD1	CTSSGGQGSTNEKLFF	TGCACCAGCAGTGGGGGACAGGGATCAACTAATGAAAAACTGTTTTTT
TRBV7-2	TRBJ2-3	few	-	CASKDPALLKGDTQYF	TGTGCCAGCAAGGATCCCGCCCTCCTGAAAGGAGATACGCAGTATTTT
TRBV7-2	TRBJ2-3	-	TRBD2	CASSFRGGALDTQYF	TGTGCCAGCAGCTTTCGCGGGGGGGCCTTAGATACGCAGTATTTT
TRBV27	TRBJ1-1	-	-	CASRGTLNTEAFF	TGTGCCAGCAGAGGGACCTTGAACACTGAAGCTTTCTTT
TRBV6-2/TRBV6-3	TRBJ2-7	-	-	CASSLNRDATYEQYF	TGTGCCAGCAGCCTCAACAGGGACGCCACCTACGAGCAGTACTTC
TRBV5-1	TRBJ2-6	few	TRBD1	CASSPRQGVGPGANVLTF	TGCGCCAGCAGCCCTAGACAGGGGGTAGGCCCTGGGGCCAACGTCCTGACTTTC
TRBV20-1	TRBJ2-3	-	TRBD2	CSACRDYGSGTDTQYF	TGCAGTGCTTGCCGGGACTACGGATCTGGCACAGATACGCAGTATTTT
TRBV6-2/TRBV6-3	TRBJ2-7	many	-	CATTNSYEQYF	TGTGCCACTACTAATTCCTACGAGCAGTACTTC
TRBV13	TRBJ2-5	-	TRBD2	CASSSRTSGVYQETQYF	TGTGCCAGCAGCTCCCGGACTAGCGGGGTCTACCAAGAGACCCAGTACTTC
TRBV7-2	TRBJ2-5	-	-	CASSLVVRGFQEAQYF	TGTGCCAGCAGCTTAGTGGTGCGGGGCTTTCAAGAGGCCCAGTACTTC
TRBV29-1	TRBJ2-1	many	TRBD1	CSVKPGGYNEQFF	TGCAGCGTGAAGCCAGGGGGCTACAATGAGCAGTTCTTC
TRBV5-1	TRBJ1-5	-	-	CASSADKNQPQHF	TGCGCCAGCAGCGCTGACAAGAATCAGCCCCAGCATTTT
TRBV29-1	TRBJ2-4	-	-	CSVDGLDAYNEQYF	TGCAGCGTCGATGGACTCGACGCCTACAATGAGCAGTACTTC
TRBV27	TRBJ2-1	-	TRBD2	CASSFMASGRNEQFF	TGTGCCAGCAGTTTCATGGCTAGCGGTCGGAATGAGCAGTTCTTC
TRBV7-3	TRBJ2-1	-	TRBD2	CASSLKHGGGVYNEQFF	TGTGCCAGCAGCTTAAAACATGGGGGGGGAGTCTACAATGAGCAGTTCTTC
TRBV29-1	TRBJ2-1	many	-	CSVADLSVQGNEQFF	TGCAGCGTGGCAGATTTATCCGTACAGGGCAATGAGCAGTTCTTC
TRBV7-2	TRBJ1-1	-	TRBD1	CASSLELGQGNTEAFF	TGTGCCAGCAGCTTAGAATTGGGACAGGGGAACACTGAAGCTTTCTTT
TRBV28	TRBJ1-2	many	-	CASSSHGQSYGYTF	TGTGCCAGCAGTTCCCATGGACAGTCCTATGGCTACACCTTC
TRBV12-3/TRBV12-4	TRBJ1-4	-	TRBD1	CASSLRQGGSPEKLFF	TGTGCCAGCAGTTTAAGACAGGGGGGCAGTCCTGAAAAACTGTTTTTT
TRBV3-1	TRBJ1-5	-	-	CASSQGVRGQAFNQPQHF	TGTGCCAGCAGCCAAGGCGTCAGGGGACAAGCTTTCAATCAGCCCCAGCATTTT
TRBV2	TRBJ1-2	few	-	CASSKIRDSDGYTF	TGTGCCAGCAGTAAGATTCGGGATTCCGATGGCTACACCTTC
TRBV20-1	TRBJ1-2	many	-	CSAPQSYYGYTF	TGCAGTGCTCCACAGTCTTACTATGGCTACACCTTC
TRBV7-2	TRBJ2-5	-	TRBD1	CASSAFRDREGWQYF	TGTGCCAGCAGCGCCTTCCGGGACAGGGAAGGTTGGCAGTACTTC